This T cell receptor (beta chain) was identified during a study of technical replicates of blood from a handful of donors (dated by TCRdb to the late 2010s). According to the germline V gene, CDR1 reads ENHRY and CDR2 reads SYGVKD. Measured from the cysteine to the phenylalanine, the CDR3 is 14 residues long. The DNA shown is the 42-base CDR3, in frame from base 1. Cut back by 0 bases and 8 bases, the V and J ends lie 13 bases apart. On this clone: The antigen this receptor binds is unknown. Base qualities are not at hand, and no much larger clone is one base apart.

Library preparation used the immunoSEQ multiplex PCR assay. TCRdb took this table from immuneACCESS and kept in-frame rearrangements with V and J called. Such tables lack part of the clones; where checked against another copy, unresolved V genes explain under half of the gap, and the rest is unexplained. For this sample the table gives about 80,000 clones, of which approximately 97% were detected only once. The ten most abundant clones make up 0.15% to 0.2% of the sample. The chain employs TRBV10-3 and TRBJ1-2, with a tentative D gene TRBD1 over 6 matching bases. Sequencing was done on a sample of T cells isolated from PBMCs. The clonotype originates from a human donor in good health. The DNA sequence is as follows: TGTGCCATCAGTGAGTCGATTGTTCAGGGGGGCTACACCTTC. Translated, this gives CAISESIVQGGYTF.